The source of this T cell receptor beta chain is a study of cytomegalovirus exposure and HLA in healthy donors. Trimming removed 4 bases at V and 7 bases at J, with 11 bases between. This CDR3 region has 13 residues. Germline values: CDR1 MDHEN, CDR2 SYDVKM. General study points: First-cohort TCR clusters tended to co-occur in the roughly 130 validation repertoires, a later analysis found. Cytomegalovirus-associated status was assigned to 150 or so TCR beta chains.

Method: immunoSEQ multiplex PCR; TCRdb's copy keeps in-frame clones and lacks some. The sample lists some 75,000 clones; approximately 96% were seen once. Of note for this clone: Antigen unknown.

Sequencing used PBMCs. The TCR was taken from a woman aged 18-35 years in good health and CMV-seronegative. The J gene is TRBJ1-5, the V gene TRBV28; D call uncertain. DNA of the CDR3: TGTGCCAGCAGTTCAACGGTACCCCAGCCCCAGCATTTT. It codes for CASSSTVPQPQHF.